This TCR beta chain was captured by sequencing in a study of cytomegalovirus exposure and HLA in healthy donors. Overall study context: Within the Caucasian-associated ancestry cluster were roughly 81% of the 398 genotyped donors. Overall study results and limits: In a later analysis, TCR beta V- and J-gene trimming was associated with a missense DCLRE1C variant. Previously analyzed data showed that most TCR beta V segments were productive at a frequency of about 90% or about 30%. Among donors in an Asian-associated ancestry cluster, a later analysis reportedly found fewer N-insertions than the approximately 670-donor mean.

Comments on this clone: Its antigen is as yet unknown.

It was with 60 Vbeta and 13 Jbeta primers that the PCR ran. The protocol was immunoSEQ multiplex PCR, while the TCRdb copy is restricted to in-frame clones and leaves out a portion. The data contain approximately 190,000 clones, around three quarters of them singletons. The ends lost 3 bases at V and 15 bases at J; junction bases unmatched: 10. Germline V gene sequence: CDR1 KGHSH, CDR2 LQKENI. CDR3 length: 13 residues. The origin of this receptor is a woman aged 25-40 years in good health and CMV-seropositive. Sequencing input: PBMCs. V is TRBV18 and J is TRBJ2-1; 8 nucleotides align to TRBD2. The CDR3 DNA reads TGTGCCAGCTCACCTTCCGGGGCTAGCGGGTGGTTCTTC. Translation gives CASSPSGASGWFF.